This entry lists 10 T cell receptor beta chains sequenced from one sample in a study of T cells after yellow fever vaccination. MiXCR, applied by TCRdb to the 5' RACE reads, yields one record per CDR3 protein. The table has more than 95,000 distinct CDR3 sequences, 6% to 8% seen once. Sequencing was performed on CD4+ T cells sorted from PBMCs, taken about 10 days after the first yellow fever vaccination. The source of these receptors is a man aged 18 to 29 who received the YFV17D yellow fever vaccine.

This clonotype has at least ten counts. J is TRBJ2-5 and V is TRBV7-2; no firm D call. Germline V CDR1 and CDR2: SGHTA, FQGNSA. V lost 3 bases to trimming and J lost 2 bases, with 10 bases between them. This CDR3 spans 14 amino acids. The CDR3 protein is CASSLSQTQETQYF. The CDR3 DNA reads TGTGCCAGCAGCTTGTCACAGACGCAAGAGACCCAGTACTTC.

This clonotype has a count of ten or more. V is TRBV7-8 and J is TRBJ2-1, with D possibly matching TRBD2 (5 bases). V shed 5 bases and J shed 4 bases, with 18 bases lying between them. The germline V gene has CDR1 SGHVS and CDR2 FQNEAQ. The CDR3 runs 16 residues. CDR3 sequence reads: CASSRTPAGRYNEQFF. CDR3 DNA: TGTGCCAGCAGCCGCACCCCGGCGGGCCGATACAATGAGCAGTTCTTC.

In this sample, this clonotype turned up a few times. The chain couples TRBV7-9 to TRBJ2-7, with D possibly being TRBD1 (5 bases). Germline-derived CDR1 and CDR2 are SEHNR and FQNEAQ (reference sequence). The ends were cut back, 3 bases at V and 5 bases at J, with 8 bases in the middle. CDR3 size: 12 residues. The CDR3 region is CASSFRVHEQYF. The CDR3 coding sequence is TGTGCCAGCAGCTTCAGGGTTCACGAGCAGTACTTC.

The table lists this clonotype with many counts. The chain combines TRBV10-1 with TRBJ2-3; D unresolved. Trimming removed 2 bases at V and 2 bases at J, with 8 bases between. The V gene's germline CDR1 is WNHNN and CDR2 SYGVQD (reference sequence). The CDR3 has 14 residues. For the CDR3, the DNA is TGCGCCAGCAGTGAGAACATGATCACAGATACGCAGTATTTT. Translating gives CASSENMITDTQYF.

The V gene is TRBV4-2, the J gene TRBJ1-4; 8 bases line up with TRBD1. Germline trimming cut 4 bases from V and 8 bases from J; bases unmatched to any gene: 6. CDR3 length equals 14 residues. Germline V gene sequence: CDR1 LGHNA, CDR2 YNFKEQ. The DNA for the CDR3 is TGTGCCAGCAGCCCGCAGGGGGCTCAAGAAAAACTGTTTTTT. This sequence encodes CASSPQGAQEKLFF.

This clonotype was seen at least ten times. The rearrangement links TRBV9 to TRBJ1-2, with D possibly TRBD1 on 6 matching bases. Trimming took 6 bases from V and 4 from J, leaving 16 bases between them. CDR1 is SGDLS, CDR2 YYNGEE, per germline. CDR3 length: 14 residues. The CDR3 sequence: CASTIGQGGYGYTF. CDR3 in DNA: TGTGCCAGCACTATCGGACAAGGGGGCTATGGCTACACCTTC.

This clonotype was seen at least ten times. V is TRBV4-2 and J is TRBJ1-1; TRBD1 agrees at 12 bases. The V and J ends lost 4 bases and 6 bases, in that order; junction bases with no gene match: 12. This CDR3 contains 17 residues. CDR1 and CDR2 (germline): LGHNA, YNFKEQ. CDR3 DNA: TGTGCCAGCAGCCGTGCCGGGACAGGGGGCAGTGAGGCTGAAGCTTTCTTT. It specifies CASSRAGTGGSEAEAFF.

This clonotype was picked up many times. J is TRBJ1-1 and V is TRBV9; no reliable D call. The CDR3 covers 14 residues. V was pared by 4 bases and J by 1 base, with 11 bases between. Germline assignment: CDR1 SGDLS and CDR2 YYNGEE. This CDR3 is CASSINLGNTEAFF. The CDR3 DNA follows: TGTGCCAGCAGCATCAATTTAGGGAACACTGAAGCTTTCTTT.

This clonotype occurred many times. The genes are TRBV30 and TRBJ2-7, with D maybe TRBD2 (6 bases). The germline V gene has CDR1 GTSNPN and CDR2 SVGIG (reference sequence). Between the trimmed V and J ends, which lost 7 bases and 0 bases, there was a span of 13 bases. There are 13 residues in the CDR3. CDR3 coding DNA: TGTGCCTCAAACGGGGGTAGCTCCTACGAGCAGTACTTC. Its translation is CASNGGSSYEQYF.

Only a few counts were recorded for this clonotype. The chain joins TRBV4-1 to TRBJ1-2, with unresolved D. CDR3 length: 15 amino acids. Germline V CDR1 and CDR2: MGHRA, YSYEKL. Between the trimmed V and J ends, which lost 0 bases and 7 bases, there was a span of 15 bases. CDR3: CASSQDPGYNRGYTF. The CDR3 DNA reads TGCGCCAGCAGCCAAGATCCGGGGTATAATCGTGGCTACACCTTC.